A selection of T cell receptor beta chains follows, all from one sample in a study of metastatic and nonmetastatic thyroid tumors. TCRdb reanalyzed the PCR reads with MiXCR. The sample has about 26,000 clones; more than 25% are singletons. Input material: blood. The receptor source for this set is a female donor with papillary thyroid cancer or a benign thyroid nodule (not recorded which). Some clones in this sample may be carry-over from other donors' samples. CDR3s include the opening cysteine and the closing phenylalanine or tryptophan. The D gene is left open where the match is weak. Clone size, where shown, is once, few, many, or a class for clones that have expanded.

j_call clone_size v_call d_call cdr3_aa cdr3_nt
TRBJ2-7 NA TRBV20-1 NA CSATGSWQGDYEQYF TGCAGTGCTACCGGGAGTTGGCAGGGGGATTACGAGCAGTACTTC
TRBJ1-3 NA TRBV12-3/TRBV12-4 NA CASSLVNTIYF TGTGCCAGCAGTTTAGTAAACACCATCTATTTT
TRBJ2-2 NA TRBV7-3 TRBD2 CASSRTGTGVRELFF TGTGCCAGCAGTCGGACCGGGACTGGGGTGCGGGAGCTTTTTTTT
TRBJ2-3 once TRBV4-2 TRBD2 CASGQGRGGREEGTQYF TGTGCCAGCGGCCAAGGGCGTGGCGGGAGAGAGGAGGGTACGCAGTATTTT
TRBJ2-4 many TRBV11-1 TRBD2 CASSHRSMVAGGFGDIQYF TGTGCCAGCAGCCATAGGTCGATGGTAGCGGGAGGCTTTGGAGACATTCAGTACTTC
TRBJ1-2 many TRBV7-3 NA CASSPRGGNGYTF TGTGCCAGCAGCCCCCGAGGAGGGAATGGCTACACCTTC
TRBJ1-4 many TRBV28 NA CASSTTSIAPNEKLFF TGTGCCAGCAGTACTACCTCGATAGCGCCCAATGAAAAACTGTTTTTT
TRBJ1-2 few TRBV6-1 TRBD1 CASSETWTGDGYTF TGTGCCAGCAGTGAAACCTGGACAGGGGACGGCTACACCTTC
TRBJ2-3 many TRBV10-2 NA CAPITDTQYF TGCGCCCCAATCACAGATACGCAGTATTTT
TRBJ2-3 medium-sized TRBV30 TRBD1 CAWTPTGSSTDTQYF TGTGCCTGGACCCCGACAGGGTCTAGCACAGATACGCAGTATTTT
TRBJ2-7 medium-sized TRBV4-1 TRBD1 CASSRDRGRSSYEQYF TGCGCCAGCAGCAGGGACAGGGGGCGTTCCTCCTACGAGCAGTACTTC
TRBJ1-1 NA TRBV6-1 NA CAGNPRGVLPEAFF TGTGCCGGCAACCCCCGGGGGGTTTTACCTGAAGCTTTCTTT
TRBJ2-1 many TRBV10-3 NA CAISGDWEQFF TGTGCCATCAGTGGGGACTGGGAGCAGTTCTTC
TRBJ1-6 NA TRBV28 TRBD1 CASSKGQPYNSPLHF TGTGCCAGCAGTAAGGGACAGCCCTATAATTCACCCCTCCACTTT
TRBJ2-7 few TRBV6-2/TRBV6-3 TRBD2 CASSYGTSGEQYF TGTGCCAGCAGTTACGGGACTAGCGGCGAGCAGTACTTC
TRBJ2-5 NA TRBV5-1 NA CASSSSQGPGGKETQYF TGCGCCAGCAGCTCCTCCCAAGGTCCCGGGGGCAAAGAGACCCAGTACTTC
TRBJ2-1 few TRBV6-2/TRBV6-3 TRBD2 CASRTSGGFNEQFF TGTGCCAGCAGAACTAGCGGGGGCTTCAATGAGCAGTTCTTC
TRBJ2-5 few TRBV6-2/TRBV6-3 NA CASSYALSREIEETQYF TGTGCCAGCAGTTACGCCCTCTCCCGGGAGATTGAGGAGACCCAGTACTTC
TRBJ2-1 NA TRBV9 NA CASSVVGGSLYEQFF TGTGCCAGCAGCGTAGTTGGGGGGTCGTTGTATGAGCAGTTCTTC
TRBJ2-7 few TRBV27 NA CASSVLPDRSSYEQYF TGTGCCAGCAGTGTACTTCCCGATAGGAGCTCCTACGAGCAGTACTTC
TRBJ2-3 many TRBV2 TRBD2 CASRPTSGRAFTTDTQYF TGTGCCAGCAGGCCGACTAGCGGGAGGGCCTTCACCACAGATACGCAGTATTTT
TRBJ2-1 many TRBV24-1 TRBD1 CATSDFRDRAYNEQFF TGTGCCACCAGTGATTTTCGAGACAGGGCGTACAATGAGCAGTTCTTC
TRBJ1-3 NA TRBV5-4 NA CASSLDPIGAGGNTIYF TGTGCCAGCAGTCTTGACCCGATAGGGGCGGGCGGAAACACCATATATTTT
TRBJ2-7 few TRBV6-1 TRBD1 CASRQQGTTYEQYF TGTGCCAGCAGACAACAGGGGACCACCTACGAGCAGTACTTC
TRBJ1-1 NA TRBV29-1 TRBD1 CSAKTGTGGRNTEAFF TGCAGCGCAAAAACCGGGACAGGGGGGAGGAACACTGAAGCTTTCTTT
TRBJ1-5 NA TRBV6-1 NA CASIDRRGHPQHF TGTGCCAGCATAGACAGGCGAGGTCATCCCCAGCATTTT
TRBJ2-2 many TRBV4-2 TRBD1 CASKPRDRGTNTGELFF TGTGCCAGCAAACCAAGGGACAGGGGCACGAACACCGGGGAGCTGTTTTTT
TRBJ1-6 many TRBV2 NA CASSEGQGDSPLHF TGTGCCAGCAGTGAAGGGCAGGGAGATTCACCCCTCCACTTT
TRBJ2-1 many TRBV20-1 TRBD2 CSARDRSGRAYNEQFF TGCAGTGCTAGAGATCGGAGCGGGAGGGCCTACAATGAGCAGTTCTTC
TRBJ2-1 NA TRBV11-2 NA CASSLLPRVANEQFF TGTGCCAGCAGCTTACTCCCCAGGGTGGCCAATGAGCAGTTCTTC
TRBJ2-5 NA TRBV5-1 NA CASSFGAGEAIMETQYF TGCGCCAGCAGCTTTGGCGCCGGGGAGGCCATTATGGAGACCCAGTACTTC
TRBJ2-3 many TRBV9 NA CASSPPSPQDTQYF TGTGCCAGCAGCCCCCCTTCCCCTCAGGATACGCAGTATTTT
TRBJ2-1 NA TRBV24-1 NA CATSPGGGMGNEQFF TGTGCCACTAGTCCTGGAGGGGGAATGGGGAATGAGCAGTTCTTC
TRBJ2-1 many TRBV20-1 TRBD2 CSARGLAMERVSYNEQFF TGCAGTGCCAGAGGACTAGCCATGGAGAGAGTTTCCTACAATGAGCAGTTCTTC
TRBJ1-4 many TRBV9 TRBD1 CASSVDEGASANEKLFF TGTGCCAGCAGCGTAGATGAGGGGGCGTCGGCTAATGAAAAACTGTTTTTT
TRBJ2-1 many TRBV3-1 TRBD2 CASSRDLAGGSYNEQFF TGTGCCAGCAGCCGGGACTTAGCGGGAGGGTCCTACAATGAGCAGTTCTTC
TRBJ2-1 many TRBV9 TRBD1 CASSEQGAYNEQFF TGTGCCAGCAGCGAGCAGGGGGCGTATAATGAGCAGTTCTTC
TRBJ1-1 NA TRBV13 NA CASSFRGNTEAFF TGTGCCAGCAGCTTCCGGGGGAACACTGAAGCTTTCTTT
TRBJ1-5 few TRBV6-1 NA CASNRQGPNQPQHF TGTGCCAGCAACAGACAAGGCCCTAATCAGCCCCAGCATTTT
TRBJ2-1 few TRBV29-1 TRBD2 CSVDTQAGGGYNEQFF TGCAGCGTCGACACCCAAGCGGGAGGTGGCTACAATGAGCAGTTCTTC
TRBJ1-2 many TRBV5-6 NA CASSFLRGPNYGYTF TGTGCCAGCAGCTTTTTGCGGGGACCCAACTATGGCTACACCTTC
TRBJ2-6 NA TRBV6-1 TRBD2 CASMSGANVLAF TGTGCCAGCATGAGCGGGGCCAACGTCCTGGCTTTC
TRBJ1-6 medium-sized TRBV2 NA CASEHSWNSPLHF TGTGCCAGCGAACATAGTTGGAATTCACCCCTCCACTTT
TRBJ1-2 few TRBV20-1 TRBD1 CSAKGQTRANYGYTF TGCAGTGCTAAGGGACAGACAAGAGCTAACTATGGCTACACCTTC
TRBJ2-7 NA TRBV6-1 NA CASSDRVSAQYF TGTGCCAGCAGTGATCGGGTGTCCGCCCAGTACTTC
TRBJ2-5 NA TRBV2 NA CASSELITRSQETQYF TGTGCCAGCAGTGAACTGATAACCCGATCTCAAGAGACCCAGTACTTC
TRBJ2-1 NA TRBV11-3 NA CASSFSGPNEQFF TGTGCCAGCAGCTTTAGCGGACCCAATGAGCAGTTCTTC
TRBJ1-5 NA TRBV6-1 TRBD1 CASRGDSDQPQHF TGTGCCAGCAGGGGGGACAGTGATCAGCCCCAGCATTTT
TRBJ2-7 many TRBV7-2 NA CASSLTTRGYEQYF TGTGCCAGCAGCCTCACAACGAGGGGCTACGAGCAGTACTTC
TRBJ2-5 many TRBV20-1 NA CSARGRRSPQETQYF TGCAGTGCTAGAGGCCGGCGGAGCCCTCAAGAGACCCAGTACTTC
TRBJ2-3 few TRBV19 TRBD1 CASRRTGAGDTQYF TGTGCCAGTAGGAGGACAGGGGCTGGGGATACGCAGTATTTT
TRBJ2-1 NA TRBV5-1 TRBD1 CASSLEQGDRSNERFF TGCGCCAGCAGCTTAGAACAGGGGGATAGGTCGAATGAGCGGTTCTTC
TRBJ2-1 NA TRBV29-1 NA CSVVGGGSTHEQFF TGCAGCGTTGTCGGGGGCGGTAGTACACATGAGCAGTTCTTC
TRBJ1-1 many TRBV20-1 NA CSACDLLGSNTEAFF TGCAGTGCTTGTGACCTGCTTGGATCGAACACTGAAGCTTTCTTT
TRBJ2-7 NA TRBV20-1 TRBD2 CSARVASGRYEQYF TGCAGTGCTAGAGTTGCTAGCGGGAGGTACGAGCAGTACTTC
TRBJ2-1 medium-sized TRBV6-1 TRBD2 CASSVASGDGEQFF TGTGCCAGCAGTGTGGCTAGCGGGGATGGGGAGCAGTTCTTC